This note documents a single T cell receptor beta chain sequence. The CDR3 is made up of 14 amino acids. CDR1 and CDR2 from the germline V gene are SGHRS and YFSETQ. V lost 4 bases and J 5 bases, leaving 15 bases between the germline ends. Assay used: immunoSEQ multiplex PCR; TCRdb lists only in-frame clones, some missing. Of 100,000 or so clones listed, 90% to 95% are singletons. This sample stems from a study of control samples from healthy donors and cancer patients. The chain couples TRBV5-1 to TRBJ1-2; maybe TRBD1 (5 bases). The sequenced material came from blood. This TCR came from a woman in her twenties or thirties in good health. The CDR3 DNA follows: TGCGCCAGCAGCCTGACAGTGGCTGGGTATGGCTACACCTTC. It specifies CASSLTVAGYGYTF.